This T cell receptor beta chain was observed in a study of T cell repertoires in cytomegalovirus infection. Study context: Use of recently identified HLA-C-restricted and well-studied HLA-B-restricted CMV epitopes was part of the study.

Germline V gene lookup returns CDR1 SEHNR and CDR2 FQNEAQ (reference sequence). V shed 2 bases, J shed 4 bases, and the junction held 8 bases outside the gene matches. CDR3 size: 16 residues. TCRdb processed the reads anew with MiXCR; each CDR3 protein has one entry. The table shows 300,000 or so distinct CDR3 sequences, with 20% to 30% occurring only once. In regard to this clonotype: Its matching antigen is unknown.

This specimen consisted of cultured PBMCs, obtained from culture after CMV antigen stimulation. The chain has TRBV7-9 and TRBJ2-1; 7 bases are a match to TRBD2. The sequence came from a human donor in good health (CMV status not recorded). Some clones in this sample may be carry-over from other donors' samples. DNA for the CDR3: TGTGCCAGCAGCTTAACGGGGCTAGCGGATTACAATGAGCAGTTCTTC. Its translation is CASSLTGLADYNEQFF. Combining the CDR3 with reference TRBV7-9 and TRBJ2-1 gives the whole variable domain DTGVSQNPRHKITKRGQNVTFRCDPISEHNRLYWYRQTLGQGPEFLTYFQNEAQLEKSRLLSDRFSAERPKGSFSTLEIQRTEQGDSAMYLCASSLTGLADYNEQFFGPGTRLTVL.